This TCR beta chain was captured by sequencing in a study of T cell responses to AZD1222 COVID-19 vaccine. Study-level findings and limits: Repertoires were obtained solely post-peak T cell response. Reportedly, nearly half of unique spike TCRs recognized epitopes outside B.1.351/B.1.1.7 mutations. Donors were chiefly white British, with a greater number of females, and clonal diversity was perhaps underestimated. It was only five to seven AZD1222 recipients who were seropositive at baseline.

A remark on this clone: Its antigen remains unidentified.

The data were produced by immunoSEQ multiplex PCR, yet TCRdb's version contains in-frame clones alone and is incomplete. The sample carries around 200,000 clones, almost 90% recorded once. The trim removed 2 bases at V and 5 bases at J, leaving 3 bases unmatched. Germline V gene data show CDR1 as SGHRS and CDR2 as YFSETQ. The CDR3 contains 14 residues. V is TRBV5-1 and J is TRBJ2-5, with 10 bases that match TRBD2. The TCR was taken from an adult in good health. The input for sequencing was peripheral blood, taken on day 0 of AZD1222 vaccination. DNA for the CDR3: TGCGCCAGCAGCTTAGAGACTAGCGGGGAGACCCAGTACTTC. Its translation is CASSLETSGETQYF. The whole variable domain, remainder taken from reference TRBV5-1 and TRBJ2-5, is KAGVTQTPRYLIKTRGQQVTLSCSPISGHRSVSWYQQTPGQGLQFLFEYFSETQRNKGNFPGRFSGRQFSNSRSEMNVSTLELGDSALYLCASSLETSGETQYFGPGTRLLVL.